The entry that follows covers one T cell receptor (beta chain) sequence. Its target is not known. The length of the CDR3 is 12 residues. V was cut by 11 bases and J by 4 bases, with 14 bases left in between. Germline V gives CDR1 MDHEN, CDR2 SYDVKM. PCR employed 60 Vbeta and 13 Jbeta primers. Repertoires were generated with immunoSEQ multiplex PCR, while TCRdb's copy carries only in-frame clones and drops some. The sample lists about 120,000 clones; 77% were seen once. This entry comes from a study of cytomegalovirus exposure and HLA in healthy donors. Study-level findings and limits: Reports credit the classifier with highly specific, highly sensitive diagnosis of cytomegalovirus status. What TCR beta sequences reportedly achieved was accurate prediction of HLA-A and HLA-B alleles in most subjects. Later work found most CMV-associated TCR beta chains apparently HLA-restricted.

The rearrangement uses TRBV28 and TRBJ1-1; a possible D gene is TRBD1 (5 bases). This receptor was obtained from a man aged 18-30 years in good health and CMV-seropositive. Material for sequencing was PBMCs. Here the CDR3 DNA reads TGTGCCCTGGGGGGGGGAGGCACTGAAGCTTTCTTT. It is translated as CALGGGGTEAFF.